This T cell receptor beta chain was obtained from a study of shared clonotypes between healthy human individuals. Turning to the study itself: Three plates were used per donor for CD4 naive, three for CD4 memory, two for CD8 naive and one for CD8 memory. Overall study results and limits: Investigators expected sequencing depth to affect clonotype sharing among donors.

Sequencing was at deep level. Produced via immunoSEQ multiplex PCR; TCRdb's table is partial and in-frame only. The data show some 2.1 million clones, roughly 95% seen once. Terminally differentiated effector memory CD45RA+ cells were left out of the naive CD8 fraction, which was CD45RO-negative and positively selected for CCR7. As for this clone: Its specificity is unknown.

This CDR3 region has 15 residues. Germline V gene sequence: CDR1 SEHNR, CDR2 FQNEAQ (reference sequence). J lost 2 bases, V lost 6 bases, and 8 bases had no gene match. The sequence was obtained from a man between 18 and 35 years old in good health. This sequence joins TRBV7-9 and TRBJ2-7, with 9 bases identical to TRBD1. Input material: naive CD8+ T cells sorted from blood. The CDR3 region has the DNA TGTGCCAGCAGGCCTGGACAGGGGAGCACCTACGAGCAGTACTTC. Protein sequence: CASRPGQGSTYEQYF.